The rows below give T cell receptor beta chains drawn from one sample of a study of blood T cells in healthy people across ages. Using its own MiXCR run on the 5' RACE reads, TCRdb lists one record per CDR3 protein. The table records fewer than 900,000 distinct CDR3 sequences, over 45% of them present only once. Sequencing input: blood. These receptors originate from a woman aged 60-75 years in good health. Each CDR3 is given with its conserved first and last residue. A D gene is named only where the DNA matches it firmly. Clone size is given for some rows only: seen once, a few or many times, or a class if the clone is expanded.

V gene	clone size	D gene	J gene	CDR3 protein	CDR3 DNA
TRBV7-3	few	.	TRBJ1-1	CASSLGHSNTEAFF	TGTGCCAGCAGTTTGGGCCACAGTAACACTGAAGCTTTCTTT
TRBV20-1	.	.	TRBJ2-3	CSARPHRGADTQYF	TGCAGTGCTAGACCCCATCGGGGGGCGGATACGCAGTATTTT
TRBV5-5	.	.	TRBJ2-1	CASSLGGQVNEQFF	TGTGCCAGCAGCTTGGGGGGCCAGGTTAATGAGCAGTTCTTC
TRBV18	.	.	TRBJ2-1	CASSQDRRDNEQFF	TGTGCCAGCTCACAGGACAGACGGGACAATGAGCAGTTCTTC
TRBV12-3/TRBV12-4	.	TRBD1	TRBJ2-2	CASTPGDRNTGELFF	TGTGCCAGCACCCCCGGGGACAGAAACACCGGGGAGCTGTTTTTT
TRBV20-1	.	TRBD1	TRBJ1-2	CSAHDRAFNYGYTF	TGCAGTGCTCATGACAGGGCTTTCAACTATGGCTACACCTTC
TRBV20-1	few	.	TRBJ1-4	CSARAGDDYEKLFF	TGCAGTGCTAGAGCAGGGGATGATTATGAAAAACTGTTTTTT
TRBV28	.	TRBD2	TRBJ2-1	CASIPGYTSGEQFF	TGTGCCAGCATTCCGGGCTACACTAGCGGTGAGCAGTTCTTC
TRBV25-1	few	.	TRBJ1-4	CATTGIGEKLFF	TGTGCCACCACAGGGATCGGGGAAAAACTGTTTTTT
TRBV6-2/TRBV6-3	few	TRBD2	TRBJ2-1	CASSYPTSGRSSYNEQFF	TGTGCCAGCAGTTACCCAACTAGCGGGAGGAGCTCCTACAATGAGCAGTTCTTC
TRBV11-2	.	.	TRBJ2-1	CASSLSRTNSYNEQFF	TGTGCCAGCAGCCTATCCCGGACCAACTCCTACAATGAGCAGTTCTTC
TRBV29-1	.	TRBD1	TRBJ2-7	CSVGAGTGGEQYF	TGCAGCGTTGGGGCCGGGACAGGGGGCGAGCAGTACTTC
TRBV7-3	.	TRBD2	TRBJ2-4	CASSLTLELAGGGQYF	TGTGCCAGCAGCTTAACGTTGGAACTAGCGGGAGGAGGGCAGTACTTC
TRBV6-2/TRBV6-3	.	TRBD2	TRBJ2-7	CAGSYPAGGKNEQYF	TGTGCCGGCAGTTACCCAGCGGGAGGGAAGAACGAGCAGTACTTC
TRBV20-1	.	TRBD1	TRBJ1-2	CSATSPGGDGYTF	TGCAGTGCCACCTCCCCAGGGGGCGATGGCTACACCTTC